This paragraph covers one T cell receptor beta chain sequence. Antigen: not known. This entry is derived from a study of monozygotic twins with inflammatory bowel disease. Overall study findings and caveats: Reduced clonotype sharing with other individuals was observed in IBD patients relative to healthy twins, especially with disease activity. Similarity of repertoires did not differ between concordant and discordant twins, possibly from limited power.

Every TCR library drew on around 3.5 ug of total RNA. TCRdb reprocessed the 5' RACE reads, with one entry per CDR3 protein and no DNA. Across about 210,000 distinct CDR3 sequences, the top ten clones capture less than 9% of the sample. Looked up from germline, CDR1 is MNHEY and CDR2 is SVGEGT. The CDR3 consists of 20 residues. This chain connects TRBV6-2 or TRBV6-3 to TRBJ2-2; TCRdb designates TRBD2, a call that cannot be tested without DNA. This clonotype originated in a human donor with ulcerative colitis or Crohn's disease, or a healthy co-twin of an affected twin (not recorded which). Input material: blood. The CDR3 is CASSYSLLAVYSKGTGELFF.